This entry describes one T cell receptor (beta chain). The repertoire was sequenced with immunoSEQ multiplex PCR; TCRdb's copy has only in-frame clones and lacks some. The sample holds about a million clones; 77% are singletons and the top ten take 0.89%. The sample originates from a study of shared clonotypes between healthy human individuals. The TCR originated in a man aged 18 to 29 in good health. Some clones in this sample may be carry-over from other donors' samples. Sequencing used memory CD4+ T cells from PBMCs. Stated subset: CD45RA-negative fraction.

The DNA of the CDR3 is TGTGCCAGCACAGGTGGAGACGGGACAGGTGTGTACGGCTACACCTTC. It yields the protein CASTGGDGTGVYGYTF. The chain employs TRBV28 and TRBJ1-2; 8 nucleotides align to TRBD1. The CDR3 is 16 residues long. The germline gives CDR1 MDHEN, CDR2 SYDVKM. Germline trimming cut 7 bases from V and 8 bases from J; bases unmatched to any gene: 18.